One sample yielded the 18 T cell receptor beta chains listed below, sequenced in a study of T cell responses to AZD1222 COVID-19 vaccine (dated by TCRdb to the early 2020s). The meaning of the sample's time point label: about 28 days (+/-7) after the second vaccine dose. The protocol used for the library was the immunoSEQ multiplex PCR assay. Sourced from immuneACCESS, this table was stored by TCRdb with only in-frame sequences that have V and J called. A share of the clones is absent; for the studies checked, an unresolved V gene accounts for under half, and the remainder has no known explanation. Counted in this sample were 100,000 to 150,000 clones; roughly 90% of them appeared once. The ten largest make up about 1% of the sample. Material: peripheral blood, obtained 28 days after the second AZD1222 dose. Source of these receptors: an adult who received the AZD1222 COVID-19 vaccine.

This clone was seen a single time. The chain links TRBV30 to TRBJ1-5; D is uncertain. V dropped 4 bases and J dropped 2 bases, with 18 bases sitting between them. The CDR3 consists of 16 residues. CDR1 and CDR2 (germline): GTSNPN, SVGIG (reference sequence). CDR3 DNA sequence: TGTGCCTGGAACGCGGCCCGAATAGGCGGCAATCAGCCCCAGCATTTT. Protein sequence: CAWNAARIGGNQPQHF. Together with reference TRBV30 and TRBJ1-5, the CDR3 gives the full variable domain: SQTIHQWPATLVQPVGSPLSLECTVEGTSNPNLYWYRQAAGRGLQLLFYSVGIGQISSEVPQNLSASRPQDRQFILSSKKLLLSDSGFYLCAWNAARIGGNQPQHFGDGTRLSIL.

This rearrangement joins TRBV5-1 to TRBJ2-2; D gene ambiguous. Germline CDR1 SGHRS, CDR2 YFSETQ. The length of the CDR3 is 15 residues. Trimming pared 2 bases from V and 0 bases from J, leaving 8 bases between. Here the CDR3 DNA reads TGCGCCAGCAGCTTATCAGGAACGAACACCGGGGAGCTGTTTTTT. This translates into CASSLSGTNTGELFF. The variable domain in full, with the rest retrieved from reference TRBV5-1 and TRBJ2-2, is KAGVTQTPRYLIKTRGQQVTLSCSPISGHRSVSWYQQTPGQGLQFLFEYFSETQRNKGNFPGRFSGRQFSNSRSEMNVSTLELGDSALYLCASSLSGTNTGELFFGEGSRLTVL.

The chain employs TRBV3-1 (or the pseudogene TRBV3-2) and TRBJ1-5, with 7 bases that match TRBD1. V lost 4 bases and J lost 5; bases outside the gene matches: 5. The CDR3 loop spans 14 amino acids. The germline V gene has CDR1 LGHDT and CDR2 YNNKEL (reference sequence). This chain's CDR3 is CASSPRQGHQPQHF. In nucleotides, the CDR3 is TGTGCCAGCAGCCCCCGACAGGGACATCAGCCCCAGCATTTT.

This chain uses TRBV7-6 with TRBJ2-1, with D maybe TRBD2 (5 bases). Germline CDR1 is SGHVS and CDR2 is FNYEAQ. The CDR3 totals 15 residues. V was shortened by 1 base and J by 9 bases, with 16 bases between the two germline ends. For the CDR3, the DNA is TGTGCCAGCAGCTTAGTTTCGCTAGCCCACGCTGAGCAGTTCTTC. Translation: CASSLVSLAHAEQFF.

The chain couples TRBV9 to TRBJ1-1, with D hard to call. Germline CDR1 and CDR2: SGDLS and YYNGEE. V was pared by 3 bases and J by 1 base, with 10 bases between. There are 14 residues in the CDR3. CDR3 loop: CASSAMDGNTEAFF. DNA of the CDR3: TGTGCCAGCAGCGCGATGGACGGGAACACTGAAGCTTTCTTT.

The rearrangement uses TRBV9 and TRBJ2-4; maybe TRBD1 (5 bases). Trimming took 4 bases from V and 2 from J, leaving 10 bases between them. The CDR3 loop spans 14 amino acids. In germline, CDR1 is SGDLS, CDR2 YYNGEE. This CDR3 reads CASSPSGTKNIQYF. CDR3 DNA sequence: TGTGCCAGCAGCCCATCAGGGACCAAAAACATTCAGTACTTC.

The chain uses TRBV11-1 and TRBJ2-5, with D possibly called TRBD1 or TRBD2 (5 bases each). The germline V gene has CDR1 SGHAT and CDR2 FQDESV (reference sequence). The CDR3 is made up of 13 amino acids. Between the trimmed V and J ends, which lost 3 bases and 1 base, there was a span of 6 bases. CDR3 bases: TGTGCCAGCAGCTTCGGGGCCCAAGAGACCCAGTACTTC. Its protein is CASSFGAQETQYF. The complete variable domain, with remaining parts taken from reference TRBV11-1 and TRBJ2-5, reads EAEVAQSPRYKITEKSQAVAFWCDPISGHATLYWYRQILGQGPELLVQFQDESVVDDSQLPKDRFSAERLKGVDSTLKIQPAELGDSAMYLCASSFGAQETQYFGPGTRLLVL.

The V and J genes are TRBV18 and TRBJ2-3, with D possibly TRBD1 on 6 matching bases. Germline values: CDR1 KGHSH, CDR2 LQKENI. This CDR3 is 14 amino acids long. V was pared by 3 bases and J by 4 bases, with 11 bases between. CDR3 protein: CASSPGAGPDTQYF. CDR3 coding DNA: TGTGCCAGCTCACCGGGGGCAGGCCCAGATACGCAGTATTTT.

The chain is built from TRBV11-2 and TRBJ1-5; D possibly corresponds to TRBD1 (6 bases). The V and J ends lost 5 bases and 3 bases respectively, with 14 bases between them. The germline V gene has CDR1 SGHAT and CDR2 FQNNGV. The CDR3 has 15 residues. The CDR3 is CASSPGGGHNQPQHF. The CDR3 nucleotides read TGTGCCAGCAGCCCAGGCGGGGGACACAATCAGCCCCAGCATTTT.

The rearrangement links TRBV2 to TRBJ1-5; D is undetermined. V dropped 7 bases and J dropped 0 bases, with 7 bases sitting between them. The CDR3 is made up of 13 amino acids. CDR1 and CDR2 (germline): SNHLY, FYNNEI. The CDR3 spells CASTQDSNQPQHF. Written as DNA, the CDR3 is TGTGCCAGCACGCAGGATAGCAATCAGCCCCAGCATTTT.

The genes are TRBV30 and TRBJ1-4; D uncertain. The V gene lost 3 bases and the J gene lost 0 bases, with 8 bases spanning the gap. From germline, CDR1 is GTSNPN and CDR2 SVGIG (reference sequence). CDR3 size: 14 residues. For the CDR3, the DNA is TGTGCCTGGAGGAAGGTTGCAACTAATGAAAAACTGTTTTTT. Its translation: CAWRKVATNEKLFF. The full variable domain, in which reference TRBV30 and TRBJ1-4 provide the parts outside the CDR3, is SQTIHQWPATLVQPVGSPLSLECTVEGTSNPNLYWYRQAAGRGLQLLFYSVGIGQISSEVPQNLSASRPQDRQFILSSKKLLLSDSGFYLCAWRKVATNEKLFFGSGTQLSVL.

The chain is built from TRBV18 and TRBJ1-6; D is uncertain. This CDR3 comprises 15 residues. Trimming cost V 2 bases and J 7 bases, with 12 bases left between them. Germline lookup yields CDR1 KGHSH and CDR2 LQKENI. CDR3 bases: TGTGCCAGCTCACCAATTTCTCAGGCGAATTCACCCCTCCACTTT. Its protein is CASSPISQANSPLHF.

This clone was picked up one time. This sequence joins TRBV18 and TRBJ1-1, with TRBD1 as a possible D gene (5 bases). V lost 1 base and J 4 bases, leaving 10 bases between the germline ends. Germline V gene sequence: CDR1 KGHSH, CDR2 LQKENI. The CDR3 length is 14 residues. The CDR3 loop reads CASSPQGYGTEAFF. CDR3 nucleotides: TGTGCCAGCTCACCACAGGGGTATGGCACTGAAGCTTTCTTT.

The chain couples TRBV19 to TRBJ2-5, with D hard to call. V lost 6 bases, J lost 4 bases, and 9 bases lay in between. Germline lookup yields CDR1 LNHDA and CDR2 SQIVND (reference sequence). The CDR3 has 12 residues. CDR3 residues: CASRQVGETQYF. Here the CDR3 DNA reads TGTGCCAGTAGGCAAGTAGGAGAGACCCAGTACTTC. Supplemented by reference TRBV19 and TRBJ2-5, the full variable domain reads DGGITQSPKYLFRKEGQNVTLSCEQNLNHDAMYWYRQDPGQGLRLIYYSQIVNDFQKGDIAEGYSVSREKKESFPLTVTSAQKNPTAFYLCASRQVGETQYFGPGTRLLVL.

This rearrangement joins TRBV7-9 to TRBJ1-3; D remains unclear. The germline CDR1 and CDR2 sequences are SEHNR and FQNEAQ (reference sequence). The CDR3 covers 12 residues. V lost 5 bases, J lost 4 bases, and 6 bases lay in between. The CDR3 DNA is TGTGCCAGCAGCCCCTCAGGAAACACCATATATTTT. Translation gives CASSPSGNTIYF.

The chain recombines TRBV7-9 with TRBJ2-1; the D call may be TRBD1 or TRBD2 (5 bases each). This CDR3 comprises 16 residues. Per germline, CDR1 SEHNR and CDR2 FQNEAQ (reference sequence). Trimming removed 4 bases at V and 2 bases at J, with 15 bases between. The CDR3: CASSSLRGPTYNEQFF. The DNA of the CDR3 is TGTGCCAGCAGCTCCCTTAGGGGACCAACCTACAATGAGCAGTTCTTC.

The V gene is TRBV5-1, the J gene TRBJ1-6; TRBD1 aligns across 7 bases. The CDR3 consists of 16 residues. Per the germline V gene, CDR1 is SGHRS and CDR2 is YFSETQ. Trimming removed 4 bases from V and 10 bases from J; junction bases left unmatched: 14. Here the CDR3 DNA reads TGCGCCAGCAGCGTGGAGGGCAGGGCAGGGGGGTCACCCCTCCACTTT. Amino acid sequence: CASSVEGRAGGSPLHF.

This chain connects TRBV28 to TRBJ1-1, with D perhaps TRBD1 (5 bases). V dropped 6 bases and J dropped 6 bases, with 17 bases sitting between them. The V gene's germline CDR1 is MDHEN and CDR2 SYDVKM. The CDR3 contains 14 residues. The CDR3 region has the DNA TGTGCCAGCAGGACCTCCAGGGCAACTTCTGAAGCTTTCTTT. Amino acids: CASRTSRATSEAFF.